Each of the 10 T cell receptor beta chains below was sequenced from the same sample in a study of blood T cell repertoires in COVID-19. Produced via immunoSEQ multiplex PCR; TCRdb's table is partial and in-frame only. The sample lists a few hundred thousand clones, about 88% occurring once. The source material was peripheral blood. Receptors originate from a woman in her 70s with active or convalescent COVID-19.

The V gene is TRBV10-1, the J gene TRBJ2-5, with 10 nucleotides matching TRBD2. V was clipped by 5 bases and J by 2 bases; unmatched bases: 8. The CDR3 consists of 16 residues. Germline loops: CDR1 WNHNN, CDR2 SYGVQD (reference sequence). The CDR3 is CASSYQETSGQETQYF. The CDR3 bases are TGCGCCAGCAGTTACCAAGAGACTAGCGGGCAAGAGACCCAGTACTTC.

J is TRBJ1-1 and V is TRBV6-2 or TRBV6-3; D is uncertain. The germline gives CDR1 MNHEY, CDR2 SVGEGT. CDR3 length equals 14 residues. V dropped 0 bases and J dropped 1 base, with 6 bases sitting between them. CDR3 region: CASSYSRKNTEAFF. As DNA, the CDR3 is TGTGCCAGCAGTTACTCGAGGAAGAACACTGAAGCTTTCTTT.

The J gene is TRBJ1-5, the V gene TRBV6-6; D not resolved. The CDR3 has 12 amino acids. Germline loops: CDR1 MNHNY, CDR2 SVGAGI (reference sequence). V was shortened by 10 bases and J by 9 bases, with 16 bases between the two germline ends. The CDR3 sequence: CATARGLGPQHF. The CDR3 nucleotides are TGTGCCACCGCACGGGGTCTAGGGCCCCAGCATTTT.

This clone was counted only a few times. The V and J genes are TRBV5-4 and TRBJ1-4; the D gene is possibly TRBD1 (6 bases). Germline V lookup: CDR1 SGHNT, CDR2 YYREEE (reference sequence). V gave up 0 bases and J gave up 7 bases, with 16 bases separating them. The CDR3 has 16 amino acids. CDR3 bases: TGTGCCAGCAGCTTGGGTCCAGGGGCCAGGGTTGAAAAACTGTTTTTT. Protein product: CASSLGPGARVEKLFF.

The genes are TRBV10-3 and TRBJ1-5; D is perhaps TRBD1 (5 bases). The V end lost 8 bases, the J end lost 7 bases, and 15 bases lay between the germline ends. CDR1 and CDR2 (germline): ENHRY, SYGVKD. The CDR3 is 13 amino acids. The CDR3 DNA follows: TGTGCCATCCGGGGCAGGGAGGGCCAGCCCCAGCATTTT. It encodes CAIRGREGQPQHF.

A few counts support this clone. This chain connects TRBV6-5 to TRBJ1-2; D gene uncertain. Germline assignment: CDR1 MNHEY and CDR2 SVGAGI. Trimming stripped 0 bases from V and 4 bases from J, with 15 bases between. This CDR3 is 16 amino acids long. CDR3 sequence: CASSYSSIQAVYGYTF. The DNA of the CDR3 is TGTGCCAGCAGTTACTCCTCGATCCAGGCCGTCTATGGCTACACCTTC.

The chain is built from TRBV29-1 and TRBJ2-5, with D maybe TRBD2 (6 bases). V lost 2 bases, J lost 2 bases, and 18 bases lay in between. Germline V gene data show CDR1 as SQVTM and CDR2 as ANQGSEA. The length of the CDR3 is 16 residues. This CDR3 reads CSVERSGGWGQETQYF. For the CDR3, the DNA is TGCAGCGTTGAAAGGTCCGGAGGGTGGGGGCAAGAGACCCAGTACTTC.

This chain uses TRBV10-1 with TRBJ2-3; TRBD1 aligns across 9 bases. The CDR3 length is 14 residues. CDR1 and CDR2 from the germline V gene are WNHNN and SYGVQD (reference sequence). The V segment lost 8 bases and the J segment 5 bases; nucleotides outside the gene matches: 8. The CDR3 DNA reads TGCGCCAGCGCGCAACAGGGGGCCAAAGATACGCAGTATTTT. Its translation: CASAQQGAKDTQYF.

The chain employs TRBV6-5 and TRBJ1-5, with D possibly being TRBD1 (5 bases). This CDR3 comprises 15 residues. V lost 5 bases and J lost 4, with 15 bases in between. Germline lookup yields CDR1 MNHEY and CDR2 SVGAGI. The CDR3, as DNA: TGTGCCAGCAGTCCCCGGGGGGGGACTAATCAGCCCCAGCATTTT. Translating it yields CASSPRGGTNQPQHF.

The chain has TRBV5-4 and TRBJ2-4, with D unclear. This CDR3 contains 15 residues. Germline assignment: CDR1 SGHNT and CDR2 YYREEE (reference sequence). Trimming removed 3 bases at V and 2 bases at J, with 12 bases between. The CDR3 nucleotides are TGTGCCAGCAGCTCGGCCCTGACTTCCAAAAACATTCAGTACTTC. Amino acid sequence: CASSSALTSKNIQYF. The full variable domain, with the rest looked up from reference TRBV5-4 and TRBJ2-4, is ETGVTQSPTHLIKTRGQQVTLRCSSQSGHNTVSWYQQALGQGPQFIFQYYREEENGRGNFPPRFSGLQFPNYSSELNVNALELDDSALYLCASSSALTSKNIQYFGAGTRLSVL.